These 18 T cell receptor beta chains share one sample of origin, sequenced in a study of T cell responses to AZD1222 COVID-19 vaccine. Sequenced by immunoSEQ multiplex PCR; TCRdb stores in-frame clones only, minus some. The sample contains about 80,000 clones, over 75% of which appear only once. The sample was peripheral blood, taken 28 days after the second AZD1222 dose. The source of these receptors is an adult who received the AZD1222 COVID-19 vaccine.

The chain combines TRBV11-2 with TRBJ1-5; weak D call: TRBD1 (5 bases). V was shortened by 0 bases and J by 7 bases, with 22 bases between the two germline ends. This CDR3 comprises 18 residues. Germline CDR1 and CDR2: SGHAT and FQNNGV. The CDR3 loop is CASSLDGRDSGQGQPQHF. The CDR3 nucleotides are TGTGCCAGCAGCTTAGATGGGAGAGATTCAGGGCAGGGCCAGCCCCAGCATTTT.

The chain uses TRBV7-9 and TRBJ2-7; D not certain. Germline loops: CDR1 SEHNR, CDR2 FQNEAQ (reference sequence). The CDR3 consists of 14 residues. V lost 3 bases, J lost 1 base, and 10 bases lay in between. CDR3: CASSFGWVSYEQYF. The DNA of the CDR3 is TGTGCCAGCAGCTTTGGGTGGGTTTCCTACGAGCAGTACTTC.

In its sample, this clone was seen once. V is TRBV19 and J is TRBJ2-1; D possibly corresponds to TRBD1 (6 bases). The CDR3 length is 14 residues. Trimming left V 6 bases short and J 6 bases short, with 15 bases between. CDR1 is LNHDA and CDR2 is SQIVND in the germline V gene (reference sequence). The CDR3 here is CASSRLARGNEQFF. CDR3 DNA sequence: TGTGCCAGTAGCCGCCTGGCCAGGGGCAATGAGCAGTTCTTC.

The chain carries TRBV4-3 and TRBJ2-6, with TRBD1 as a possible D gene (5 bases). The V end lost 3 bases, the J end lost 1 base, and 10 bases lay between the germline ends. CDR3 length: 16 amino acids. Germline loops: CDR1 LGHNA, CDR2 YSLEER. Here the CDR3 reads CASSQHPGSGANVLTF. CDR3 coding DNA: TGCGCCAGCAGCCAGCATCCAGGGTCTGGGGCCAACGTCCTGACTTTC.

This rearrangement joins TRBV6-5 to TRBJ1-1; 7 bases agree with TRBD1. Germline assignment: CDR1 MNHEY and CDR2 SVGAGI. This CDR3 contains 14 residues. Trimming took 5 bases from V and 4 from J; bases not matched to a gene: 7. CDR3 sequence (DNA): TGTGCCAGCAGTAAGGGACAGCCCCGCACTGAAGCTTTCTTT. It encodes CASSKGQPRTEAFF.

The genes are TRBV7-6 and TRBJ2-7; the match to TRBD1 covers 9 bases. The CDR3 runs to 16 residues. V shed 6 bases and J 3 bases; nucleotides not matched to a gene: 12. Germline CDR1 and CDR2: SGHVS and FNYEAQ. CDR3 sequence reads: CASSPFGGQGNYEQYF. For the CDR3, the DNA is TGTGCCAGCAGTCCCTTCGGGGGACAGGGTAACTACGAGCAGTACTTC.

The rearrangement uses TRBV19 and TRBJ1-4, with 8 bases that match TRBD1. CDR1 LNHDA and CDR2 SQIVND come from the germline V gene (reference sequence). The CDR3 loop spans 15 amino acids. The trim removed 7 bases at V and 8 bases at J, leaving 12 bases unmatched. In DNA, the CDR3 is TGTGCCAGTAATCATCCGGGACAGGCGGGCGAAAAACTGTTTTTT. This encodes CASNHPGQAGEKLFF.

This chain links TRBV7-9 with TRBJ1-6; D is possibly TRBD1 (5 bases). Trimming removed 6 bases from V and 10 bases from J, with 10 bases in between. The CDR3 spans 12 residues. Germline V lookup: CDR1 SEHNR, CDR2 FQNEAQ (reference sequence). The CDR3 loop reads CASRGEGSPLHF. The CDR3 bases are TGTGCCAGCAGGGGCGAGGGGTCACCCCTCCACTTT.

The chain combines TRBV6-5 with TRBJ1-1; D is unclear. V lost 6 bases, J lost 3 bases, and 17 bases lay in between. Looked up from germline, CDR1 is MNHEY and CDR2 is SVGAGI. The CDR3 sequence is 15 residues long. Written as DNA, the CDR3 is TGTGCCAGCAGCCCCCTAGGGATTAGGGACACTGAAGCTTTCTTT. Residues: CASSPLGIRDTEAFF.

This clone was detected only a few times. The chain employs TRBV11-2 and TRBJ2-5; TRBD1 matches 12 bases. The V gene end was trimmed by 5 bases and the J gene end by 5 bases; junction bases not matched to a gene: 6. The CDR3 covers 15 residues. CDR1 and CDR2 (germline): SGHAT, FQNNGV. The CDR3: CASSLGTGGRETQYF. Here the CDR3 DNA reads TGTGCCAGCAGCCTCGGGACAGGGGGCCGCGAGACCCAGTACTTC.

The chain employs TRBV7-2 and TRBJ2-1; no reliable D call. CDR1 is SGHTA, CDR2 FQGNSA, per germline. The V and J ends lost 7 bases and 4 bases respectively, with 17 bases between them. The CDR3 loop spans 15 amino acids. The CDR3 is CASTLGAAVYNEQFF. As DNA, the CDR3 is TGTGCCAGCACCCTCGGCGCGGCAGTTTACAATGAGCAGTTCTTC.

This chain joins TRBV19 and TRBJ2-2; 10 bases align to TRBD1. The CDR3 is 16 amino acids. The V and J ends lost 6 bases and 6 bases, in that order; junction bases with no gene match: 10. The germline V gene has CDR1 LNHDA and CDR2 SQIVND (reference sequence). The CDR3 bases are TGTGCCAGTAGGGGGACAGGGGCGAGTAAAGCCGGGGAGCTGTTTTTT. Translated, it gives CASRGTGASKAGELFF.

J is TRBJ2-7 and V is TRBV5-4; 15 bases align to TRBD2. The J segment lost 0 bases and the V segment lost 4 bases, leaving 5 bases of the junction unmatched. Germline CDR1 SGHNT, CDR2 YYREEE (reference sequence). The CDR3 runs 17 residues. CDR3 in DNA: TGTGCCAGCAGCCCGGGACTAGCGGGAGGTTACTCCTACGAGCAGTACTTC. Amino acid sequence: CASSPGLAGGYSYEQYF.

The CDR3 bases are TGTGCCAGCGCGATAGCGGGAGGGGCCGGGGAGCTGTTTTTT. Translation gives CASAIAGGAGELFF. The chain joins TRBV9 to TRBJ2-2; 11 positions match TRBD2. The trim removed 7 bases at V and 6 bases at J, leaving 5 bases unmatched. CDR1 SGDLS and CDR2 YYNGEE come from the germline V gene. The CDR3 is made up of 14 amino acids. Filled out from reference TRBV9 and TRBJ2-2, the complete variable domain reads DSGVTQTPKHLITATGQRVTLRCSPRSGDLSVYWYQQSLDQGLQFLIQYYNGEERAKGNILERFSAQQFPDLHSELNLSSLELGDSALYFCASAIAGGAGELFFGEGSRLTVL.

The chain carries TRBV9 and TRBJ2-3; D is perhaps TRBD1 (5 bases). The germline gives CDR1 SGDLS, CDR2 YYNGEE. CDR3 size: 16 residues. V was shortened by 7 bases and J by 1 base, with 19 bases between the two germline ends. In nucleotides, the CDR3 is TGTGCCAGCTCTATCGATAGGGGTCGGGGCACAGATACGCAGTATTTT. Translating it yields CASSIDRGRGTDTQYF.

The genes are TRBV5-8 and TRBJ1-4; D not certain. CDR1 is SGHTS, CDR2 YDEGEE, per germline. This CDR3 comprises 14 residues. V gave up 5 bases and J gave up 8 bases, with 16 bases separating them. In nucleotides, the CDR3 is TGTGCCAGCAGGGACCAACAGAGGAGGGAAAAACTGTTTTTT. This gives the protein CASRDQQRREKLFF.

The chain recombines TRBV5-4 with TRBJ1-5, with a tentative D call TRBD1 (5 bases). Trimming removed 2 bases at V and 2 bases at J, with 17 bases between. The CDR3 is made up of 17 amino acids. Germline-derived CDR1 and CDR2 are SGHNT and YYREEE (reference sequence). The CDR3 sequence: CASSFPGDEGGNQPQHF. The CDR3 nucleotides are TGTGCCAGCAGCTTTCCCGGGGACGAAGGTGGCAATCAGCCCCAGCATTTT.

The rearrangement uses TRBV27 and TRBJ2-3; no firm D call. This CDR3 region has 15 residues. Between the trimmed V and J ends, which lost 6 bases and 0 bases, there was a span of 13 bases. Germline V gene data show CDR1 as MNHEY and CDR2 as SMNVEV (reference sequence). The CDR3 loop reads CASSGYPGSTDTQYF. The CDR3 nucleotides read TGTGCCAGCAGCGGGTACCCTGGGAGCACAGATACGCAGTATTTT.